The 3 T cell receptor beta chains below come from one sample, sequenced in a study of OX40 agonist ivuxolimab in advanced cancers. TCRdb's table, derived via immunoSEQ multiplex PCR, lists solely in-frame clones and lacks some. The sample holds about 59,000 clones, roughly 84% seen once. The sample in question was CD4+ or CD8+ T cells sorted from blood, obtained in a trial of the OX40 agonist ivuxolimab. The origin of the receptors is an adult with an advanced solid tumor such as melanoma, head and neck, liver or kidney cancer.

This clone has more than one count but fewer than ten. V is TRBV5-4 and J is TRBJ2-5; 8 bases agree with TRBD2. Germline V gene data show CDR1 as SGHNT and CDR2 as YYREEE (reference sequence). V dropped 0 bases and J dropped 3; count of bases not matched to a gene: 10. The CDR3 runs to 17 residues. This chain's CDR3 is CASSLAGQRGTEETQYF. Here the CDR3 DNA reads TGTGCCAGCAGCTTGGCCGGGCAGCGGGGGACCGAAGAGACCCAGTACTTC.

The chain links TRBV6-5 to TRBJ2-2; D call uncertain. Germline V gene lookup returns CDR1 MNHEY and CDR2 SVGAGI. V was cut by 4 bases and J by 4 bases, with 13 bases left in between. The CDR3 extends over 15 amino acids. CDR3 nucleotide sequence: TGTGCCAGCAGTTTCCCTTCCGGTGGCACCGGGGAGCTGTTTTTT. Residues: CASSFPSGGTGELFF.

The rearrangement uses TRBV5-4 and TRBJ1-1; tentatively, D is TRBD1 (6 bases). Germline CDR1 and CDR2: SGHNT and YYREEE (reference sequence). The V end was cut by 5 bases, the J end by 4 bases, with 15 bases between. The CDR3 is 14 amino acids. The CDR3 spells CASRRQGLITEAFF. CDR3 nucleotides: TGTGCCAGCAGGCGGCAGGGGCTGATCACTGAAGCTTTCTTT.